The 21 T cell receptor beta chains listed next were all sequenced from one sample in a study of blood T cell repertoires in COVID-19. Libraries were prepared by immunoSEQ multiplex PCR; TCRdb keeps only in-frame clonotypes and omits some of them. The sample has about 250,000 clones, almost 90% seen once; the top ten hold about 2%. The sequencing sample was made of peripheral blood. These receptor sequences come from a woman aged 55 to 70 with COVID-19, enrolled during active disease.

The chain couples TRBV5-6 to TRBJ1-3; D not certain. From germline, CDR1 is SGHDT and CDR2 YYEEEE. V lost 0 bases to trimming and J lost 0 bases, with 4 bases between them. The CDR3 spans 14 residues. CDR3 nucleotides: TGTGCCAGCAGCTTGGCATCCTCTGGAAACACCATATATTTT. Translation: CASSLASSGNTIYF.

This chain connects TRBV19 to TRBJ1-2; the D is unclear. CDR1 LNHDA and CDR2 SQIVND come from the germline V gene (reference sequence). Trimming shortened V by 2 bases and J by 7 bases, and 8 bases separated the two germline ends. The CDR3 contains 12 residues. Written as DNA, the CDR3 is TGTGCCAGTAGTATAAGTCAGTTTGGCTACACCTTC. Amino acid sequence: CASSISQFGYTF.

This clone occurred a few times. The chain joins TRBV7-9 to TRBJ1-4; D is possibly TRBD1 (5 bases). V dropped 2 bases and J dropped 0 bases, with 10 bases sitting between them. Germline CDR1 reads SEHNR; CDR2 reads FQNEAQ (reference sequence). The CDR3 is made up of 16 amino acids. The CDR3 DNA reads TGTGCCAGCAGCTTAACCTTGACAGCAACTAATGAAAAACTGTTTTTT. This codes for CASSLTLTATNEKLFF.

This clone has just a few counts. This chain uses TRBV18 with TRBJ2-2; D ambiguous. The CDR3 length is 16 residues. V was clipped by 1 base and J by 0 bases, with 9 bases between them. Germline CDR1 reads KGHSH; CDR2 reads LQKENI. CDR3 DNA: TGTGCCAGCTCACCACAGAGCGTCACGAACACCGGGGAGCTGTTTTTT. Translated, it gives CASSPQSVTNTGELFF.

The V gene is TRBV10-3, the J gene TRBJ1-1; D might be TRBD1 (5 bases). Germline V lookup: CDR1 ENHRY, CDR2 SYGVKD. The CDR3 is made up of 13 amino acids. Trimming cost V 6 bases and J 3 bases, with 11 bases left between them. CDR3 region: CAIRAGEYTEAFF. Written as DNA, the CDR3 is TGTGCCATCAGGGCGGGGGAATACACTGAAGCTTTCTTT.

The chain is built from TRBV5-4 and TRBJ1-2; weak D call: TRBD1 (5 bases). Germline CDR1 reads SGHNT; CDR2 reads YYREEE (reference sequence). The CDR3 extends over 15 amino acids. Trimming took 3 bases from V and 1 from J, leaving 13 bases between them. As DNA, the CDR3 is TGTGCCAGCAGCTCAACAGGTTCCTATAACTATGGCTACACCTTC. This sequence encodes CASSSTGSYNYGYTF.

This chain connects TRBV18 to TRBJ2-1; 8 bases are a match to TRBD2. The CDR3 runs to 17 residues. V was clipped by 1 base and J by 0 bases; unmatched bases: 5. Germline CDR1 KGHSH, CDR2 LQKENI. The CDR3 spells CASSPRVSGTSYNEQFF. CDR3 in DNA: TGTGCCAGCTCACCACGGGTTAGCGGGACCTCCTACAATGAGCAGTTCTTC.

The chain joins TRBV29-1 to TRBJ2-3, with 7 bases lining up with TRBD2. The CDR3 sequence is 13 residues long. V trimming: 3 bases; J trimming: 3 bases; junction bases outside the gene matches: 3. CDR1 is SQVTM, CDR2 ANQGSEA, per germline. The CDR3 reads CSVDGGGTDTQYF. The DNA of the CDR3 is TGCAGCGTTGATGGCGGGGGTACAGATACGCAGTATTTT.

V and J are TRBV4-1 and TRBJ2-1, with D possibly TRBD2 on 6 matching bases. Germline CDR1 MGHRA, CDR2 YSYEKL. The CDR3 is 17 residues long. Trimming stripped 0 bases from V and 8 bases from J, with 20 bases between. The CDR3 loop is CASSQDLDDSWGDEQFF. CDR3 bases: TGCGCCAGCAGCCAAGATCTCGACGACTCCTGGGGGGATGAGCAGTTCTTC.

V gene TRBV11-1 combines with J gene TRBJ1-4, with D possibly TRBD1 on 6 matching bases. The V end was cut by 5 bases, the J end by 4 bases, with 14 bases between. CDR1 is SGHAT, CDR2 FQDESV, per germline (reference sequence). This CDR3 has 15 residues. CDR3 loop: CASSLDRNSNEKLFF. The CDR3 coding sequence is TGTGCCAGCAGCCTCGACAGGAACAGTAATGAAAAACTGTTTTTT.

The genes are TRBV29-1 and TRBJ1-2, with D possibly being TRBD1 (5 bases). This CDR3 is built from 12 residues. The germline CDR1 and CDR2 sequences are SQVTM and ANQGSEA. Trimming shortened V by 7 bases and J by 8 bases, and 17 bases separated the two germline ends. CDR3 coding DNA: TGCAGCGCCGTACGGACATTTGGGGGCTACACCTTC. Translating gives CSAVRTFGGYTF.

V is TRBV7-3 and J is TRBJ2-2; D ambiguous. The ends were cut back, 5 bases at V and 5 bases at J, with 9 bases in the middle. CDR3 size: 13 residues. Germline lookup yields CDR1 SGHTA and CDR2 FQGTGA. The CDR3 is CASSPRVTGELFF. The CDR3 DNA sequence: TGTGCCAGCAGCCCTCGAGTTACCGGGGAGCTGTTTTTT.

The chain joins TRBV7-2 to TRBJ2-2; D gene unclear. CDR1 and CDR2 from the germline V gene are SGHTA and FQGNSA. The CDR3 has 14 residues. Between the trimmed V and J ends, which lost 1 base and 8 bases, there was a span of 11 bases. This CDR3 is CASSLGQVLGELFF. The CDR3 DNA is TGTGCCAGCAGCTTAGGGCAGGTGCTGGGGGAGCTGTTTTTT. Full variable domain (outside the CDR3, taken from reference TRBV7-2 and TRBJ2-2): GAGVSQSPSNKVTEKGKDVELRCDPISGHTALYWYRQSLGQGLEFLIYFQGNSAPDKSGLPSDRFSAERTGGSVSTLTIQRTQQEDSAVYLCASSLGQVLGELFFGEGSRLTVL.

This sequence joins TRBV7-6 and TRBJ2-2; 7 bases map to TRBD1. Trimming took 2 bases from V and 0 from J; bases not matched to a gene: 6. CDR1 and CDR2 (germline): SGHVS, FNYEAQ. There are 17 residues in the CDR3. Here the CDR3 DNA reads TGTGCCAGCAGCTTACCTCGGGACAGCGCGAACACCGGGGAGCTGTTTTTT. Translated: CASSLPRDSANTGELFF.

The V call is TRBV9, the J call TRBJ1-1; TRBD1 agrees at 7 bases. With V trimmed by 2 bases and J by 1 base, 5 bases remained unmatched. This CDR3 is 15 amino acids long. Per germline, CDR1 SGDLS and CDR2 YYNGEE. CDR3 coding DNA: TGTGCCAGCAGCGTGGAGACAGGGTGGAACACTGAAGCTTTCTTT. The encoded protein is CASSVETGWNTEAFF. The full variable domain, rest sourced from reference TRBV9 and TRBJ1-1, is DSGVTQTPKHLITATGQRVTLRCSPRSGDLSVYWYQQSLDQGLQFLIQYYNGEERAKGNILERFSAQQFPDLHSELNLSSLELGDSALYFCASSVETGWNTEAFFGQGTRLTVV.

The J gene is TRBJ2-5, the V gene TRBV7-3, with a tentative D call TRBD1 (6 bases). V lost 4 bases and J lost 1, with 7 bases in between. Germline loops: CDR1 SGHTA, CDR2 FQGTGA. The CDR3 loop spans 13 amino acids. The CDR3 reads CASSSTGQETQYF. CDR3 in DNA: TGTGCCAGCAGCTCGACAGGCCAAGAGACCCAGTACTTC.

J is TRBJ1-4 and V is TRBV4-2; possibly TRBD1 for D (6 bases). The CDR3 runs to 15 residues. Trimming stripped 3 bases from V and 5 bases from J, with 13 bases between. Germline V gene sequence: CDR1 LGHNA, CDR2 YNFKEQ. As DNA, the CDR3 is TGTGCCAGCAGCCAGGAAGGGGGAATGAATGAAAAACTGTTTTTT. It codes for CASSQEGGMNEKLFF.

Notes on this clone: A junction boundary mismatches the germline segment, possibly from a read error. The gene calls are TRBV7-7 and TRBJ2-2; D is unresolved. This CDR3 region has 16 residues. CDR1 is SSHAT, CDR2 FNYEAQ, per germline (reference sequence). This CDR3 reads CASSPRSQRYTGELFF. CDR3 nucleotide sequence: TGTGCTAGCAGCCCAAGGAGTCAGCGTTACACCGGGGAGCTGTTTTTT. The variable domain in full, with the rest retrieved from reference TRBV7-7 and TRBJ2-2, is GAGVSQSPRYKVTKRGQDVTLRCDPISSHATLYWYQQALGQGPEFLTYFNYEAQPDKSGLPSDRFSAERPEGSISTLTIQRTEQRDSAMYRCASSPRSQRYTGELFFGEGSRLTVL.

The chain employs TRBV2 and TRBJ1-5; possible D gene TRBD1, 5 bases. CDR3 length: 14 amino acids. V shed 6 bases and J shed 3 bases, with 12 bases lying between them. CDR1 is SNHLY and CDR2 is FYNNEI in the germline V gene. This CDR3 reads CASSNDSPNQPQHF. DNA of the CDR3: TGTGCCAGCAGCAATGACAGCCCCAATCAGCCCCAGCATTTT. The entire variable domain, with the rest obtained from reference TRBV2 and TRBJ1-5, is as follows: EPEVTQTPSHQVTQMGQEVILRCVPISNHLYFYWYRQILGQKVEFLVSFYNNEISEKSEIFDDQFSVERPDGSNFTLKIRSTKLEDSAMYFCASSNDSPNQPQHFGDGTRLSIL.

The rearrangement joins TRBV6-5 to TRBJ2-7; a weak D match, TRBD2 (5 bases). V lost 8 bases and J 6 bases, leaving 17 bases between the germline ends. CDR3 length: 13 residues. CDR1 MNHEY and CDR2 SVGAGI come from the germline V gene. The CDR3 DNA sequence: TGTGCCAGCCGGGCGCTCCTCCGGGGCGAGCAGTACTTC. Protein product: CASRALLRGEQYF.

This clone occurred a few times. V gene TRBV6-5 combines with J gene TRBJ2-3; TRBD1 agrees at 12 bases. CDR1 and CDR2 from the germline V gene are MNHEY and SVGAGI. Unmatched junction bases numbered 1, after V lost 2 bases and J lost 4 bases. This CDR3 spans 15 amino acids. The CDR3 DNA reads TGTGCCAGCAGTTACGGGACAGGGGGCGCAGATACGCAGTATTTT. Translated: CASSYGTGGADTQYF.